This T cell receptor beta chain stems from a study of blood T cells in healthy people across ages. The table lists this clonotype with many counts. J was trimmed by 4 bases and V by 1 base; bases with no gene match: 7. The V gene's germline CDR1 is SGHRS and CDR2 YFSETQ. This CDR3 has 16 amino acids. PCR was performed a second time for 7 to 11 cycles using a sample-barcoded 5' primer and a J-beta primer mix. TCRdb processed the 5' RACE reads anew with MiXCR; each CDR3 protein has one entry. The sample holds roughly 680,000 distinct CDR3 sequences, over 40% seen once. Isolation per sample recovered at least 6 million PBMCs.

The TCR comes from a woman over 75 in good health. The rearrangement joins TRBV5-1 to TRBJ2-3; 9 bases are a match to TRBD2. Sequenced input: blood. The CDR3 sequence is CASSLMAGGLADTQYF. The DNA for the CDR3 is TGCGCCAGCAGCTTGATGGCGGGAGGGCTCGCAGATACGCAGTATTTT.